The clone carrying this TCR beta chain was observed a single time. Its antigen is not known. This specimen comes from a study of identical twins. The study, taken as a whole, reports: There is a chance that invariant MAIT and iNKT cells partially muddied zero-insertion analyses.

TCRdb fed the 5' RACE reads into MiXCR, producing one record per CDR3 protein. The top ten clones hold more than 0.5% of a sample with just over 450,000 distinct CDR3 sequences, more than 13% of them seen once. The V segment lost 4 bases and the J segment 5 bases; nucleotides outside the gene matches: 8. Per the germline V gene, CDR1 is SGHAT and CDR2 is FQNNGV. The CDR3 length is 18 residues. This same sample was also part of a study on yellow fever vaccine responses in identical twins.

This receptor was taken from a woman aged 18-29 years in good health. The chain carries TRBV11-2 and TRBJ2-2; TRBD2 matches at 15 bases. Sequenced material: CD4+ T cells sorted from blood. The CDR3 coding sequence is TGTGCCAGCAGCTACTCGGGACTAGCGGGGGGAAAAACCGGGGAGCTGTTTTTT. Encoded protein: CASSYSGLAGGKTGELFF.